This T cell receptor beta chain appears in the sequencing data of a study of control samples from healthy donors and cancer patients. Profiled with immunoSEQ multiplex PCR; TCRdb holds only in-frame clones, not every one. The sample has about 150,000 clones, roughly 94% seen once. This sequence originates from a man aged 35 to 55 in good health. Material for sequencing was blood.

The CDR3 is CASSTLSTDTQYF. DNA of the CDR3: TGTGCCAGCAGCACCCTTAGCACAGATACGCAGTATTTT. The genes are TRBV21-1 and TRBJ2-3; TRBD2 reflects the table's D call only, with no check against the DNA. TRBV21-1 is a documented pseudogene. CDR3 size: 13 residues.